This TCR beta chain was retrieved from a study of T cells after yellow fever vaccination. Study outcomes and limitations: It was a weaker secondary response, yet one that peaked faster, at day 5 versus 15. FACS-sorted repertoires could contain abundant clonotypes contaminating from the bulk population.

V dropped 5 bases and J dropped 6; count of bases not matched to a gene: 3. The CDR3 has 14 amino acids. Looked up from germline, CDR1 is MNHNS and CDR2 is SASEGT. Only a few counts were recorded for this clonotype. The target antigen is unknown. TCRdb itself ran the 5' RACE reads through MiXCR, one entry per CDR3 protein. The table lists some 550,000 distinct CDR3 sequences, 15% to 20% of them singletons. V usage is TRBV6-1 and J usage is TRBJ2-1, with 11 bases matching TRBD2. The receptor was derived from a man younger than 40 who received the YFV17D yellow fever vaccine. The sequences come from PBMCs, collected 15 days after the yellow fever booster vaccination. The CDR3 nucleotides read TGTGCCAGCAGTAAAGGGACTAGCGGCAATGAGCAGTTCTTC. It yields the protein CASSKGTSGNEQFF.